The 30 T cell receptor beta chains below come from one sample, sequenced in a study of blood T cells in healthy people across ages. Together with a sample-barcoded 5' primer, a J-beta primer mix was included in a second PCR lasting roughly 7 to 11 cycles. TCRdb processed the 5' RACE reads anew with MiXCR; each CDR3 protein has one entry. The sample consists of about 930,000 distinct CDR3 sequences, just under 30% of them appearing once. The same data also contributed to another study, on T cells of mothers and their children.

Sequenced material: blood. The source is a woman in her thirties or forties in good health.

The V gene is TRBV24-1, the J gene TRBJ2-1, with no clear D. CDR1 and CDR2 from the germline V gene are KGHDR and SFDVKD. V lost 8 bases and J 6 bases, leaving 13 bases between the germline ends. CDR3 size: 13 residues. The CDR3 sequence is CATNDAISNEQFF. DNA for the CDR3: TGTGCCACCAACGATGCCATCTCCAATGAGCAGTTCTTC.

This clonotype was counted a few times. This chain uses TRBV7-2 with TRBJ1-5, with 7 bases that match TRBD1. The germline V gene has CDR1 SGHTA and CDR2 FQGNSA. V was pared by 8 bases and J by 4 bases, with 11 bases of the junction left unmatched. There are 15 residues in the CDR3. The CDR3 DNA follows: TGTGCCAGCTCAAGGGACAGAGGGCTTAATCAGCCCCAGCATTTT. It encodes CASSRDRGLNQPQHF.

This clonotype was seen a handful of times. The chain recombines TRBV12-3 or TRBV12-4 with TRBJ2-3; D gene ambiguous. V was trimmed by 4 bases and J by 3 bases, leaving 14 bases between them. The length of the CDR3 is 15 residues. This chain's CDR3 is CASSSPPISTDTQYF. CDR3 coding DNA: TGTGCCAGCAGTTCCCCTCCCATCAGTACAGATACGCAGTATTTT.

This clonotype was picked up a small number of times. V is TRBV6-2 or TRBV6-3 and J is TRBJ1-1; D ambiguous. Trimming left V 6 bases short and J 2 bases short, with 10 bases between. Per germline, CDR1 MNHEY and CDR2 SVGEGT. This CDR3 comprises 13 residues. The CDR3 region is CASRDSANTEAFF. CDR3 coding DNA: TGTGCCAGCAGGGACTCGGCCAACACTGAAGCTTTCTTT.

The rearrangement joins TRBV18 to TRBJ2-5; D might be TRBD1 (6 bases). This CDR3 is built from 15 residues. Germline-derived CDR1 and CDR2 are KGHSH and LQKENI. V dropped 3 bases and J dropped 2 bases, with 13 bases sitting between them. The CDR3 loop reads CASSPNQGNQETQYF. The CDR3 nucleotides read TGTGCCAGCTCACCCAATCAGGGGAATCAAGAGACCCAGTACTTC.

This clonotype was observed many times. The V call is TRBV29-1, the J call TRBJ1-2; 9 nucleotides line up with TRBD1. The CDR3 covers 14 residues. Unmatched junction bases numbered 7, after V lost 6 bases and J lost 2 bases. Germline assignment: CDR1 SQVTM and CDR2 ANQGSEA. CDR3 nucleotides: TGCAGCGTGACAGGGGGGCAGGTAAACTATGGCTACACCTTC. The encoded protein is CSVTGGQVNYGYTF.

The chain is built from TRBV5-6 and TRBJ2-5; D is undetermined. Deletions cut 0 bases from V and 3 bases from J, with 9 bases between. This CDR3 is 14 amino acids long. In germline, CDR1 is SGHDT, CDR2 YYEEEE. CDR3 sequence (DNA): TGTGCCAGCAGCTTGGAACTGATAGAAGAGACCCAGTACTTC. It is translated as CASSLELIEETQYF.

This clonotype was seen a handful of times. The chain joins TRBV7-2 to TRBJ2-1; D not certain. Trimming removed 1 base from V and 9 bases from J, with 7 bases in between. CDR1 is SGHTA and CDR2 is FQGNSA in the germline V gene. The CDR3 covers 12 residues. CDR3 sequence (DNA): TGTGCCAGCAGCTTAGAATCTCGTGAGCAGTTCTTC. Protein product: CASSLESREQFF.

This clonotype has only a few counts. This chain uses TRBV20-1 with TRBJ1-2, with D possibly being TRBD1 (5 bases). The germline V gene has CDR1 DFQATT and CDR2 SNEGSKA (reference sequence). Trimming took off 6 bases at V and 0 bases at J, with 14 bases between the two ends. The CDR3 totals 14 residues. CDR3 DNA sequence: TGCAGTGCCAGGGTACCAGGCACTAACTATGGCTACACCTTC. Amino acids: CSARVPGTNYGYTF.

As for this clonotype: At one boundary the junction diverges from the germline segment, which might be a read error. This chain connects TRBV6-2 or TRBV6-3 to TRBJ2-7, with D perhaps TRBD1 (6 bases). Per germline, CDR1 MNHEY and CDR2 SVGEGT. CDR3 length: 14 amino acids. The CDR3 nucleotides read TGTGCCAGCAAACGGACAGCTAGCTCCTACGGGCAGTACTTC. Translated, it gives CASKRTASSYGQYF.

The V call is TRBV7-9, the J call TRBJ1-4; D unclear. Germline V CDR1 and CDR2: SEHNR, FQNEAQ (reference sequence). Trimming pared 10 bases from V and 8 bases from J, leaving 17 bases between. This CDR3 contains 13 residues. The DNA of the CDR3 is TGTGCCACCAGACCTCTGGGTCTCGAAAAACTGTTTTTT. It codes for CATRPLGLEKLFF.

This clonotype showed up many times. The DNA for the CDR3 is TGTGCCAGCAGCTTCAACAGGTACTACGAGCAGTACTTC. Protein: CASSFNRYYEQYF. The chain carries TRBV7-2 and TRBJ2-7, with D maybe TRBD1 (5 bases). V lost 3 bases, J lost 3 bases, and 9 bases lay in between. The length of the CDR3 is 13 residues. CDR1 and CDR2 from the germline V gene are SGHTA and FQGNSA.

On this clonotype itself: An end of the junction differs from the germline gene, which may be a read error. The V gene is TRBV5-6, the J gene TRBJ2-3; D tentatively reads TRBD1 or TRBD2 (5 bases each). Germline V CDR1 and CDR2: SGHDT, YYEEEE. The CDR3 has 17 residues. The CDR3 DNA reads TGTGCCGGCAGCCTACCCCTGGGGGAACGGAGCACAGATACGCAGTATTTT. This codes for CAGSLPLGERSTDTQYF.

This clonotype came up many times. The gene calls are TRBV28 and TRBJ2-7; 10 bases align to TRBD2. The V and J ends lost 1 base and 4 bases, in that order; junction bases with no gene match: 7. The CDR3 loop spans 16 amino acids. Germline loops: CDR1 MDHEN, CDR2 SYDVKM. The CDR3 sequence is CASSLSSSGGGYEQYF. CDR3 in DNA: TGTGCCAGCAGTTTATCATCTAGCGGGGGTGGTTACGAGCAGTACTTC.

The chain combines TRBV19 with TRBJ2-7; D remains ambiguous. Germline-derived CDR1 and CDR2 are LNHDA and SQIVND (reference sequence). There are 14 residues in the CDR3. V was cut by 5 bases and J by 0 bases, with 11 bases left in between. The CDR3 loop reads CASSPWSSSYEQYF. CDR3 sequence (DNA): TGTGCCAGTAGTCCATGGTCAAGCTCCTACGAGCAGTACTTC.

Worth noting for this clonotype: A much more abundant neighbour one base away suggests this may be a read error. The chain has TRBV11-2 and TRBJ2-5; 7 bases match TRBD2. This CDR3 spans 19 amino acids. CDR1 and CDR2 from the germline V gene are SGHAT and FQNNGV. The CDR3 region has the DNA TGTGCCGGCAGCGGGGCGAGAAACAGGTTTCCCCCGCGGCAAGAGACCCAGTACTTC. Translation: CAGSGARNRFPPRQETQYF.

The V and J genes are TRBV5-1 and TRBJ2-1, with 16 positions matching TRBD2. The germline V gene has CDR1 SGHRS and CDR2 YFSETQ. The J segment lost 1 base and the V segment lost 4 bases, leaving 5 bases of the junction unmatched. This CDR3 region has 18 residues. In DNA, the CDR3 is TGCGCCAGCAGCAGGGGACTAGCGGGGGGGCTTTCCTACAATGAGCAGTTCTTC. Its translation is CASSRGLAGGLSYNEQFF.

As concerns this clonotype: The junction departs from the called germline gene at one end, perhaps through a read error. The chain links TRBV7-2 to TRBJ1-1, with D uncertain. The CDR3 totals 14 residues. Germline CDR1 is SGHTA and CDR2 is FQGNSA. CDR3 DNA: TGTGCCAGCAGCTTAGGATCCCCGAACGCTGAAGCTTTCTTT. Translated: CASSLGSPNAEAFF. The full variable domain, rest sourced from reference TRBV7-2 and TRBJ1-1, is GAGVSQSPSNKVTEKGKDVELRCDPISGHTALYWYRQSLGQGLEFLIYFQGNSAPDKSGLPSDRFSAERTGGSVSTLTIQRTQQEDSAVYLCASSLGSPNAEAFFGQGTRLTVV.

The chain joins TRBV20-1 to TRBJ1-2, with a weak D call TRBD1 (6 bases). Germline assignment: CDR1 DFQATT and CDR2 SNEGSKA (reference sequence). This CDR3 region has 14 residues. V was cut by 0 bases and J by 4 bases, with 12 bases left in between. The DNA for the CDR3 is TGCAGTGCTAGAGATCGGACAGTTCCCTATGGCTACACCTTC. As protein: CSARDRTVPYGYTF.

This clonotype has just a few counts. The chain has TRBV2 and TRBJ2-3; D gene ambiguous. CDR1 is SNHLY, CDR2 FYNNEI, per germline. The CDR3 is made up of 17 amino acids. V was cut by 1 base and J by 0 bases, with 14 bases left in between. This chain's CDR3 is CASSEDGQEPSTDTQYF. DNA of the CDR3: TGTGCCAGCAGTGAAGACGGCCAAGAACCTAGCACAGATACGCAGTATTTT.

Remarks on this clonotype: Compared with germline, one end of the junction differs, possibly owing to a read error. This chain links TRBV6-5 with TRBJ1-1; no clear D. The germline gives CDR1 MNHEY, CDR2 SVGAGI. This CDR3 is 14 amino acids long. CDR3 sequence: CASSYSNANTEAFF. The CDR3 DNA sequence: TGTGCCAGCAGTTACTCGAATGCGAACACTGAGGCTTTCTTT.

The chain recombines TRBV7-3 with TRBJ1-2; TRBD1 agrees at 7 bases. From germline, CDR1 is SGHTA and CDR2 FQGTGA. The CDR3 covers 14 residues. V was clipped by 0 bases and J by 6 bases; unmatched bases: 4. CDR3 coding DNA: TGTGCCAGCAGCTTAACGGGACAGAAAAATGGCTACACCTTC. Translation: CASSLTGQKNGYTF.

This clonotype appeared a few times. The J gene is TRBJ1-2, the V gene TRBV11-2, with no clear D. The CDR3 contains 13 residues. Per germline, CDR1 SGHAT and CDR2 FQNNGV. V was shortened by 7 bases and J by 4 bases, with 13 bases between the two germline ends. In nucleotides, the CDR3 is TGTGCCAGCACCACGTCCGGGGTCTATGGCTACACCTTC. Its protein is CASTTSGVYGYTF.

This clonotype was detected a few times. The chain links TRBV7-8 to TRBJ2-1; D uncertain. Germline values: CDR1 SGHVS, CDR2 FQNEAQ. V was cut by 4 bases and J by 9 bases, with 22 bases left in between. The CDR3 totals 16 residues. This CDR3 is CASSYRTATVAPEQFF. CDR3 DNA sequence: TGTGCCAGCAGCTATCGGACGGCCACTGTTGCCCCTGAGCAGTTCTTC.

The CDR3 DNA reads TGTGCCAGCAGCCAATCCCAACCCAGATATGGCTACACCTTC. Translation gives CASSQSQPRYGYTF. The V and J genes are TRBV28 and TRBJ1-2; no firm D call. CDR3 length: 14 residues. Trimming removed 6 bases from V and 5 bases from J, with 16 bases in between. Germline V gene lookup returns CDR1 MDHEN and CDR2 SYDVKM.

V is TRBV5-6 and J is TRBJ2-5, with D possibly matching TRBD2 (6 bases). The CDR3 is made up of 17 amino acids. With 3 bases removed from V and 3 bases from J, the gap between germline ends came to 21 bases. Germline V gene lookup returns CDR1 SGHDT and CDR2 YYEEEE. This CDR3 is CASSWGPRHGTEETQYF. The CDR3 DNA reads TGTGCCAGCAGCTGGGGTCCCCGACACGGGACTGAAGAGACCCAGTACTTC. Using reference TRBV5-6 and TRBJ2-5 for the parts outside the CDR3, the full variable domain is DAGVTQSPTHLIKTRGQQVTLRCSPKSGHDTVSWYQQALGQGPQFIFQYYEEEERQRGNFPDRFSGHQFPNYSSELNVNALLLGDSALYLCASSWGPRHGTEETQYFGPGTRLLVL.

This clonotype was seen just once. This rearrangement joins TRBV12-3 or TRBV12-4 to TRBJ1-1; D call uncertain. The CDR3 runs 14 residues. Trimming shortened V by 2 bases and J by 5 bases, and 12 bases separated the two germline ends. CDR3 DNA: TGTGCCAGCAGTTTAAAGCTTTCTGATACTGAAGCTTTCTTT. Translating gives CASSLKLSDTEAFF.

The chain links TRBV19 to TRBJ1-2; D unclear. V shed 3 bases and J shed 2 bases, with 4 bases lying between them. The CDR3 totals 12 residues. The germline gives CDR1 LNHDA, CDR2 SQIVND (reference sequence). The CDR3 DNA follows: TGTGCCAGTAGTATGGCCAACTATGGCTACACCTTC. Translating it yields CASSMANYGYTF.

The table lists this clonotype with a few counts. The rearrangement joins TRBV5-1 to TRBJ2-1; D not certain. The CDR3 consists of 15 residues. Trimming removed 1 base at V and 0 bases at J, with 8 bases between. Germline CDR1 and CDR2: SGHRS and YFSETQ. The CDR3 is CASSLQQSSYNEQFF. For the CDR3, the DNA is TGCGCCAGCAGCTTGCAACAGAGCTCCTACAATGAGCAGTTCTTC.

The chain links TRBV7-2 to TRBJ2-1; 13 bases match TRBD2. V lost 6 bases, J lost 7 bases, and 6 bases stayed unmatched. Germline values: CDR1 SGHTA, CDR2 FQGNSA. The CDR3 runs 15 residues. CDR3 nucleotides: TGTGCCAGCAGTTGGACTAGCGGGAGCTCTAATGAGCAGTTCTTC. Translated: CASSWTSGSSNEQFF.